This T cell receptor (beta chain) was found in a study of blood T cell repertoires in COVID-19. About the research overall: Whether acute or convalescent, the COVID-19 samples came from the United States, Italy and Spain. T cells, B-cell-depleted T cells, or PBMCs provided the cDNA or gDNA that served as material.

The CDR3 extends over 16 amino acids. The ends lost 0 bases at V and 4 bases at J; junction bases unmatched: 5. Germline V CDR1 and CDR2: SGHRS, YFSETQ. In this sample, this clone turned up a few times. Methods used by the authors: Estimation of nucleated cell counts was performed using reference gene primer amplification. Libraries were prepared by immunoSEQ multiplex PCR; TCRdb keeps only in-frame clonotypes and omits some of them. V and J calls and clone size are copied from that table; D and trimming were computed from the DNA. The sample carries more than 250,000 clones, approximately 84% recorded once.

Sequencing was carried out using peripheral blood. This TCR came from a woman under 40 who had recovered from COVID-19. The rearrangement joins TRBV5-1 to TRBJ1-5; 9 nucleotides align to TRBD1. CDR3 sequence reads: CASSLAPTGGNQPQHF. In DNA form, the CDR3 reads TGCGCCAGCAGCTTGGCCCCGACAGGGGGAAATCAGCCCCAGCATTTT.